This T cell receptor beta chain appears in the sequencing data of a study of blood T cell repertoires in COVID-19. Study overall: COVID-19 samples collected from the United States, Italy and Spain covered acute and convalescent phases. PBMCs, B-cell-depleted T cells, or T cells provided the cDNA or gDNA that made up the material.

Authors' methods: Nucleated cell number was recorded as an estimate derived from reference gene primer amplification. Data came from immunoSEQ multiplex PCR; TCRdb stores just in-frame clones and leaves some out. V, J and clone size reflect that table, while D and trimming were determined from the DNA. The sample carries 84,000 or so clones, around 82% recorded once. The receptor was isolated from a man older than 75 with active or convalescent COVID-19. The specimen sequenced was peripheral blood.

For the CDR3, the DNA is TGTGCCAGCACCCCTTTCGTCGCCGGGGGGACAGATACGCAGTATTTT. Its translation is CASTPFVAGGTDTQYF. V usage is TRBV6-2 or TRBV6-3 and J usage is TRBJ2-3, with TRBD2 matching 7 bases. The CDR3 has 16 residues. V was clipped by 7 bases and J by 3 bases; unmatched bases: 13. Germline CDR1 is MNHEY and CDR2 is SVGEGT.